This T cell receptor (beta chain) comes out of a study of PD-1 blockade in classical Hodgkin lymphoma (dated by TCRdb to 2020 to 2021). For the wider study: Nivolumab dosing was 3 mg/kg intravenously every 2 weeks, continuing until either disease progression or unacceptable toxicity. To define a peripheral blood immune signature of response to PD-1 blockade in classical Hodgkin lymphoma, the study combined TCR beta sequencing with CyTOF.

The time point label on this specimen signifies: cycle 2 day 1 (C2D1) of nivolumab. Every trial patient had relapsed after autologous stem cell transplantation, and cohorts A, B and C differed in prior brentuximab vedotin exposure. The trial cohort included around 56 patients with relapsed/refractory classical Hodgkin lymphoma, and each patient had a best overall response of complete response, partial response or progressive disease. In the multi-cohort phase II CheckMate 205 trial, trial patients received single-agent nivolumab. An independent review committee assessed best overall response by applying the 2007 International Working Group response criteria. Trial PBMCs were obtained immediately prior to nivolumab initiation (C1D1) and on therapy at cycle 2 day 1 and cycle 4 day 1. After peripheral blood was drawn into 8 mL Vacutainer Cell Preparation Tubes, PBMCs were isolated by centrifugation and then cryopreserved.

The CDR3 contains 14 residues, cysteine and phenylalanine counted. The sequence is cut down to CDR3 DNA, 42 bases in frame from base 1. V is cut by 7 bases and J by 0 bases, and the space between the germline ends is 11 bases. Looking up the germline V gene yields CDR1 SGHRS and CDR2 YFSETQ. Regarding this clone: Its antigen has not been determined. Within one base of it there is no much larger clone, and no base qualities were kept.

The Qiagen DNeasy kit was used to extract genomic DNA from unsorted PBMCs and from the negatively selected CD4+ and CD8+ fractions. TCR beta CDR3 regions were amplified by immunoSEQ multiplex PCR using primers annealing to V and J segments. Amplification bias was minimized using a synthetic immune receptor repertoire, and residual bias was removed computationally after sequencing. The study's own analysis went as follows. Custom Python scripts were used to quantify repertoire diversity as the Shannon entropy index. Unsorted, CD4+ and CD8+ repertoires were examined separately, except in combined analyses, for which CD4+ and CD8+ sequences were merged in silico. A clone was considered expanded if an increase in frequency of at least 2-fold after treatment relative to C1D1 was found, and a pseudocount of 0.5 was applied to clones undetected at baseline. Clones with 0 or 1 copy at C1D1 were defined as singleton clones, while clones with 2 or more copies were defined as non-singleton clones. Clones expanded in unsorted samples were assigned a CD4+, CD8+ or unknown annotation through matching of protein sequences in sorted samples from the same patient. Wilcoxon tests were applied to paired samples to test diversity changes from C1D1 to C4D1. TCRdb mirrors the immuneACCESS table, restricted to in-frame sequences. Some clones are absent from its copies; in checked studies, under half trace to an unresolved V gene, and the reason for the others is unknown. That table is the source of V, J and clone size, and D and trimming were worked out from the DNA. The sample data list about 63,000 clones, and 88% of these were observed just once. The ten top clones hold under 6.5% of the sample.

What the study reported, not specific to this receptor: Patients starting nivolumab less than 1 year after ASCT had lower diversity and were excluded from later analyses to avoid confounding by immune reconstitution. Trial patients achieving complete response had baseline diversity similar to newly diagnosed patients, whereas partial responders and progressors had significantly lower diversity. Baseline TCR diversity was reported to be lower in newly diagnosed patients than in healthy donors, and even lower in relapsed/refractory patients. Only a single clinical trial cohort was studied, and what caused the repertoire differences, possibly disease activity or prior therapy, remained undefined. By C4D1, a significant rise was seen in CD4+ TCR diversity but not in CD8+ TCR diversity (p=0.0027 vs p=0.16), and the rise was most apparent among complete responders (p=0.02).

This clonotype originated in a human donor with classical Hodgkin lymphoma. The V and J segments used are TRBV5-1 and TRBJ2-1, with the D gene too uncertain to name. The sample in question was peripheral blood mononuclear cells (PBMCs), obtained before the second cycle of nivolumab. The CDR3 in this case is CASSKEFSYNEQFF. The DNA is TGCGCCAGCTCTAAGGAATTCTCCTACAATGAGCAGTTCTTC.